This T cell receptor (beta chain) comes out of a study of T cells in localized non-small cell lung cancer. Points on this clone: What it recognizes is unknown.

The protocol was immunoSEQ multiplex PCR, while the TCRdb copy is restricted to in-frame clones and leaves out a portion. The data hold 65,000 or so clones, with around 81% observed a single time. Findings of the study overall: Across samples, adjacent lung featured a median roughly 50 of the top 100 tumor clones. Higher blood T cell density went with longer overall survival.

The CDR3 is 16 residues long. V trimming: 1 base; J trimming: 5 bases; junction bases outside the gene matches: 10. Germline V gene sequence: CDR1 SGHVS, CDR2 FQNEAQ. The V gene is TRBV7-8, the J gene TRBJ2-7; 8 positions agree with TRBD2. The sequencing used PBMCs, collected before any cancer treatment. The sequence was collected from a man aged 35 to 69 with stage II lung adenocarcinoma. The CDR3 reads CASSLVTSGIEDEQYF. In DNA form, the CDR3 reads TGTGCCAGCAGCTTAGTCACTAGCGGAATTGAGGACGAGCAGTACTTC. The whole variable domain, remainder taken from reference TRBV7-8 and TRBJ2-7, is GAGVSQSPRYKVAKRGQDVALRCDPISGHVSLFWYQQALGQGPEFLTYFQNEAQLDKSGLPSDRFFAERPEGSVSTLKIQRTQQEDSAVYLCASSLVTSGIEDEQYFGPGTRLTVT.